The clone carrying this TCR beta chain was detected only once. Antigen specificity is unknown. Random hexamers served to reverse transcribe about 0.45 to 1 ug RNA. The amplification used immunoSEQ multiplex PCR on TCR beta CDR3; it spanned 54 Vbeta and 13 Jbeta. TCRdb re-derived calls from the immunoSEQ multiplex PCR reads in MiXCR, one entry per CDR3 protein. The sample holds a few hundred thousand distinct CDR3 sequences, roughly 94% seen once. From blood CD8+ and CD4+ T cells, the TCR beta chain was sequenced. The sample belongs to a study of CD8 T cells in Susac syndrome. Study-wide results and limits: It was acknowledged in the study that the number of individuals who were included in its TCR sequencing and HLA analysis was relatively small.

CDR3 length: 14 residues. Germline V gene lookup returns CDR1 LNHDA and CDR2 SQIVND (reference sequence). Trimming stripped 4 bases from V and 1 base from J, with 11 bases between. The source is a human donor with multiple sclerosis. The sequenced sample was CD4+ T cells from PBMCs. V gene TRBV19 combines with J gene TRBJ2-7, with D uncertain. The CDR3 reads CASSRVLGSYEQYF. In DNA, the CDR3 is TGTGCCAGTAGTAGGGTTTTGGGTTCCTACGAGCAGTACTTC.